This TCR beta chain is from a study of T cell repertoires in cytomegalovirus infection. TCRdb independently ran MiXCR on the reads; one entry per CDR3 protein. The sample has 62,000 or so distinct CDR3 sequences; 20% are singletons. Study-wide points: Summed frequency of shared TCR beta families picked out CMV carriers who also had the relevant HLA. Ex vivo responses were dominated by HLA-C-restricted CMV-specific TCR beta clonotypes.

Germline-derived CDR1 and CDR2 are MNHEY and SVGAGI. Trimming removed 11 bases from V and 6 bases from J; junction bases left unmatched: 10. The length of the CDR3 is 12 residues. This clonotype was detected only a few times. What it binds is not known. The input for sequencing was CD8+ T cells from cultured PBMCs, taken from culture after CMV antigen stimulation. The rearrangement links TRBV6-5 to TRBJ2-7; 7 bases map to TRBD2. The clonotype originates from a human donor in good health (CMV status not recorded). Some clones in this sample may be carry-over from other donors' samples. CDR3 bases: TGTGCCGGGGGGGAGGGTGGAGGCGAGCAGTACTTC. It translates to CAGGEGGGEQYF.